Described below is a single TCR beta chain sequence and its context. The antigen is unknown. CDR3 length: 14 amino acids. Deletions cut 0 bases from V and 3 bases from J, with 9 bases between. Germline-derived CDR1 and CDR2 are SGHAT and FQNNGV. This record comes from a study of graft-versus-host responses after intestinal transplantation. Study-wide points: Circulating GvH clones peaking coincided with falling HvG clones soon after transplant.

Assay used: immunoSEQ multiplex PCR; TCRdb lists only in-frame clones, some missing. This sample has some 90,000 clones, with roughly 92% found just once. V gene TRBV11-2 combines with J gene TRBJ2-7; tentatively, D is TRBD2 (6 bases). The receptor was isolated from a human donor who was the organ donor for an intestinal transplant. The sample consisted of unstimulated CD8+ T cells sorted from spleen or lymph node cells, taken before transplant. This CDR3 reads CASSLEGGSYEQYF. CDR3 DNA sequence: TGTGCCAGCAGCTTAGAGGGGGGTAGCTACGAGCAGTACTTC. The full variable domain, rest sourced from reference TRBV11-2 and TRBJ2-7, is EAGVAQSPRYKIIEKRQSVAFWCNPISGHATLYWYQQILGQGPKLLIQFQNNGVVDDSQLPKDRFSAERLKGVDSTLKIQPAKLEDSAVYLCASSLEGGSYEQYFGPGTRLTVT.